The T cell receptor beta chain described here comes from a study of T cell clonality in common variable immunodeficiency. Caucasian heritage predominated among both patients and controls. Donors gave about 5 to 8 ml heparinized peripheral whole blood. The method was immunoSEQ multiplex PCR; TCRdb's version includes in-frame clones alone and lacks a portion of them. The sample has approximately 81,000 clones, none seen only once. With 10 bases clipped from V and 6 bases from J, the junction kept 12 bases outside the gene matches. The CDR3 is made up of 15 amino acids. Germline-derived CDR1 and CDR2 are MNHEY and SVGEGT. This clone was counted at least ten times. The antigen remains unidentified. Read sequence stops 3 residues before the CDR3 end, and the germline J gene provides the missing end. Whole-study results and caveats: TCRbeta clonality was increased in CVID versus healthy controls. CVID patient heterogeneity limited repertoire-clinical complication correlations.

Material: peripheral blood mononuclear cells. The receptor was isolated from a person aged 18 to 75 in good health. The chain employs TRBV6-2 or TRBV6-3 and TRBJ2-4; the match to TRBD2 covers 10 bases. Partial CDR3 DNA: TGTGCCACCCATGTAGCGGGAGGAAGAGGAAACATT. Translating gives CATHVAGGRGNI. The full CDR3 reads CATHVAGGRGNIQYF.